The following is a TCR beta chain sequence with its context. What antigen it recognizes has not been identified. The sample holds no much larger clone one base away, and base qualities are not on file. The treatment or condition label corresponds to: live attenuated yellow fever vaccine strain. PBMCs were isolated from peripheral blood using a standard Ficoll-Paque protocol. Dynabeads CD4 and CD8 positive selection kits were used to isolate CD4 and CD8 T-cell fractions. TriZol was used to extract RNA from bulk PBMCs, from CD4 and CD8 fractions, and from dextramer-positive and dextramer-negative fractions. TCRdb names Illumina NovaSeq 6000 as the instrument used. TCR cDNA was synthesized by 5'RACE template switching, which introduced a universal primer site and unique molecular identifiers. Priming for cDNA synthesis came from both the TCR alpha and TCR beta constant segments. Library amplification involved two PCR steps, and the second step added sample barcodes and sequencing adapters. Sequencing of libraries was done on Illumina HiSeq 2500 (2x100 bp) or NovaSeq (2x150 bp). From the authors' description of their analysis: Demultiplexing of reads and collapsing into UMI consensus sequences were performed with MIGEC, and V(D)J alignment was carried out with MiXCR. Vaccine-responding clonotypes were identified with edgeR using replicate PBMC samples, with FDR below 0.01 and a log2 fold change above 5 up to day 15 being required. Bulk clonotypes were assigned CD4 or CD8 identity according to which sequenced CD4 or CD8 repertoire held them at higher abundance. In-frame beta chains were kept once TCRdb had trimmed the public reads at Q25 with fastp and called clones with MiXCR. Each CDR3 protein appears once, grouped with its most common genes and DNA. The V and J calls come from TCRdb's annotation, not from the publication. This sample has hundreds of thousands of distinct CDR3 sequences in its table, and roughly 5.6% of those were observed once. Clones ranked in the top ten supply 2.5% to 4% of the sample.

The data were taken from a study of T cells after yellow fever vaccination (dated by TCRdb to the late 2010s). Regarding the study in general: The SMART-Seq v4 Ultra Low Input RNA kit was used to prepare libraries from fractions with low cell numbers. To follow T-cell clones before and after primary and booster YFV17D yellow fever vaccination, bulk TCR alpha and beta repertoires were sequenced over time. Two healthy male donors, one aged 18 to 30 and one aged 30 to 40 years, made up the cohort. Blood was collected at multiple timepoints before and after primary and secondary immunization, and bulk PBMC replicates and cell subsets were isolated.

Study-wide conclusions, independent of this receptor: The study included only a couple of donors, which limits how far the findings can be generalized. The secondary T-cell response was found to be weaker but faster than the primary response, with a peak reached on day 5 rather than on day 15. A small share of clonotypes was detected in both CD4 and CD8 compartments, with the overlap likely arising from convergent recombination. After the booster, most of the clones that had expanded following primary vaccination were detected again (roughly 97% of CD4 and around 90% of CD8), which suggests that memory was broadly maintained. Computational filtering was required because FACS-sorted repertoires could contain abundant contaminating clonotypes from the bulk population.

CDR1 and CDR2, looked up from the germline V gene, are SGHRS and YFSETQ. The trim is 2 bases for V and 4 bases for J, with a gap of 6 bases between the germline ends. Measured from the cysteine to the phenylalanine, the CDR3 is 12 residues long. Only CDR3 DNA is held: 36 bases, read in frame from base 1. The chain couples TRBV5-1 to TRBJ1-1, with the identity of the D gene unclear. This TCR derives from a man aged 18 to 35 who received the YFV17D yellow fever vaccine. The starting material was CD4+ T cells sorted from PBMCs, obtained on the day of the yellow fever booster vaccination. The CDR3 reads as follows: CASSFGSTEAFF. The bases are TGCGCCAGCAGCTTTGGAAGCACTGAAGCTTTCTTT.